The 8 T cell receptor beta chains listed next were all sequenced from one sample in a study of shared clonotypes between healthy human individuals. Repertoires were generated with immunoSEQ multiplex PCR, while TCRdb's copy carries only in-frame clones and drops some. The data contain approximately 640,000 clones, less than 80% of them singletons. Material for sequencing was memory CD4+ T cells sorted from blood. The subset: CD45RA-negative fraction. The source of these receptors is a woman aged 25 to 39 in good health.

The V and J genes are TRBV11-3 and TRBJ2-1; D possibly corresponds to TRBD2 (6 bases). The germline gives CDR1 SGHNT, CDR2 YENEEA. This CDR3 has 18 residues. With 4 bases removed from V and 0 bases from J, the gap between germline ends came to 19 bases. CDR3 sequence reads: CASSSSRLVDSSYNEQFF. The CDR3, as DNA: TGTGCCAGCAGCTCATCCCGACTAGTCGACAGCTCCTACAATGAGCAGTTCTTC.

The chain employs TRBV4-2 and TRBJ2-5, with D perhaps TRBD1 or TRBD2 (5 bases each). The CDR3 contains 16 residues. Germline V gene sequence: CDR1 LGHNA, CDR2 YNFKEQ. V was shortened by 2 bases and J by 4 bases, with 17 bases between the two germline ends. CDR3 sequence (DNA): TGTGCCAGCAGCCAAAGAGGTGGATCCGGGGCAGAGACCCAGTACTTC. Encoded protein: CASSQRGGSGAETQYF.

Details on this clone: Other DNA sequences in this specimen translate into the identical CDR3. The rearrangement uses TRBV15 and TRBJ2-7, with unresolved D. The CDR3 has 13 amino acids. The germline CDR1 and CDR2 sequences are LNHNV and YYDKDF (reference sequence). V lost 0 bases to trimming and J lost 0 bases, with 3 bases between them. CDR3 nucleotide sequence: TGTGCCACCAGCAGAGATCTCTCCTACGAGCAGTACTTC. Translating gives CATSRDLSYEQYF.

This clone was seen a single time. The sample has other DNA sequences that encode this CDR3 too. This chain connects TRBV19 to TRBJ1-5; unclear D gene. CDR1 is LNHDA and CDR2 is SQIVND in the germline V gene (reference sequence). Trimming removed 3 bases at V and 5 bases at J, with 5 bases between. The CDR3 is 12 amino acids. CDR3 residues: CASSIRDQPQHF. The CDR3 region has the DNA TGTGCCAGTAGTATTCGGGATCAGCCCCAGCATTTT. Supplemented by reference TRBV19 and TRBJ1-5, the full variable domain reads DGGITQSPKYLFRKEGQNVTLSCEQNLNHDAMYWYRQDPGQGLRLIYYSQIVNDFQKGDIAEGYSVSREKKESFPLTVTSAQKNPTAFYLCASSIRDQPQHFGDGTRLSIL.

The rearrangement joins TRBV27 to TRBJ1-2; D is unresolved. Trimming shortened V by 3 bases and J by 2 bases, and 10 bases separated the two germline ends. Germline-derived CDR1 and CDR2 are MNHEY and SMNVEV (reference sequence). This CDR3 contains 14 residues. CDR3 bases: TGTGCCAGCAGTTTTGATGGGAGGAACTATGGCTACACCTTC. It is translated as CASSFDGRNYGYTF.

This clone has a count of ten or more. Other DNA sequences in the same sample also yield this CDR3. The CDR3 region has the DNA TGTGCCAGCAGCTTACAGGAGAACACTGAAGCTTTCTTT. Translating gives CASSLQENTEAFF. The chain recombines TRBV11-2 with TRBJ1-1; D gene unclear. Germline CDR1 SGHAT, CDR2 FQNNGV. The V and J ends lost 2 bases and 1 base respectively, with 5 bases between them. The CDR3 extends over 13 amino acids.

This clone appeared a few times. In nucleotides, the CDR3 is TGCGCCAGCAGCCCCGGGGTGGGCGAGGGGGACTATGGCTACACCTTC. The encoded protein is CASSPGVGEGDYGYTF. The chain carries TRBV5-1 and TRBJ1-2, with a weak D call TRBD1 (6 bases). The CDR3 totals 16 residues. V shed 4 bases and J shed 3 bases, with 19 bases lying between them. CDR1 is SGHRS and CDR2 is YFSETQ in the germline V gene.

This rearrangement joins TRBV11-2 to TRBJ1-1; D remains ambiguous. The germline V and J ends were trimmed by 3 bases and 0 bases, with 8 bases remaining between them. CDR1 and CDR2 (germline): SGHAT, FQNNGV. The CDR3 consists of 14 residues. The CDR3 coding sequence is TGTGCCAGCAGCTTTTTGTCCCTGAACACTGAAGCTTTCTTT. Translating gives CASSFLSLNTEAFF. The full variable domain, rest sourced from reference TRBV11-2 and TRBJ1-1, is EAGVAQSPRYKIIEKRQSVAFWCNPISGHATLYWYQQILGQGPKLLIQFQNNGVVDDSQLPKDRFSAERLKGVDSTLKIQPAKLEDSAVYLCASSFLSLNTEAFFGQGTRLTVV.